This T cell receptor beta chain came from a study of graft-versus-host responses after intestinal transplantation. Whole-study results and caveats: Some GvH clones appeared in ileal mucosa or blood before recipient bone marrow.

TCRdb's table, derived via immunoSEQ multiplex PCR, lists solely in-frame clones and lacks some. This sample has around 90,000 clones, with 90% to 95% found just once. This clone was observed once. Its specificity is not known. This CDR3 contains 16 residues. Germline CDR1 and CDR2: SGDLS and YYNGEE. The V and J ends lost 0 bases and 8 bases, in that order; junction bases with no gene match: 7. V gene TRBV9 combines with J gene TRBJ2-1; 11 bases are a match to TRBD2. This sample comprised unstimulated CD8+ T cells sorted from spleen or lymph node cells, obtained before transplant. This TCR derives from a human donor who was the organ donor for an intestinal transplant. The CDR3 region has the DNA TGTGCCAGCAGCGTAGGGGGACTAGCGGTTCCCTATGAGCAGTTCTTC. It yields the protein CASSVGGLAVPYEQFF.